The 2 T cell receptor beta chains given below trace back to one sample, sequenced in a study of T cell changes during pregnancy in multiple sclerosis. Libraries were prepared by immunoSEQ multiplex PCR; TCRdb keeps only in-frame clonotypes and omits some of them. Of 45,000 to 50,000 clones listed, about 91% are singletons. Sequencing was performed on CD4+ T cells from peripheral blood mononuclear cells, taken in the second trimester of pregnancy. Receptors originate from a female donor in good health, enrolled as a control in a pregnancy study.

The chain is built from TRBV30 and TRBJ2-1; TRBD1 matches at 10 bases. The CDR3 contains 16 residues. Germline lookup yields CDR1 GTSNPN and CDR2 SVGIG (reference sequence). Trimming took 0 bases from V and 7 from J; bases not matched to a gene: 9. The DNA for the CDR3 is TGTGCCTGGAGTGTTCGTGGGACAGGGGTTAGGAATGAGCAGTTCTTC. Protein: CAWSVRGTGVRNEQFF. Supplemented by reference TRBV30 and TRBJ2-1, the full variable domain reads SQTIHQWPATLVQPVGSPLSLECTVEGTSNPNLYWYRQAAGRGLQLLFYSVGIGQISSEVPQNLSASRPQDRQFILSSKKLLLSDSGFYLCAWSVRGTGVRNEQFFGPGTRLTVL.

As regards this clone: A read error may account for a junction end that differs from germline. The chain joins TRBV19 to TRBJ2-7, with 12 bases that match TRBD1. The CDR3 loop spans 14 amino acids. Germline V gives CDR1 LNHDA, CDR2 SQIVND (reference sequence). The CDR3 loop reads CASSSGTGGFGLSF. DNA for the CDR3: TGTGCCAGTAGTTCTGGGACAGGGGGCTTTGGATTATCCTTC.